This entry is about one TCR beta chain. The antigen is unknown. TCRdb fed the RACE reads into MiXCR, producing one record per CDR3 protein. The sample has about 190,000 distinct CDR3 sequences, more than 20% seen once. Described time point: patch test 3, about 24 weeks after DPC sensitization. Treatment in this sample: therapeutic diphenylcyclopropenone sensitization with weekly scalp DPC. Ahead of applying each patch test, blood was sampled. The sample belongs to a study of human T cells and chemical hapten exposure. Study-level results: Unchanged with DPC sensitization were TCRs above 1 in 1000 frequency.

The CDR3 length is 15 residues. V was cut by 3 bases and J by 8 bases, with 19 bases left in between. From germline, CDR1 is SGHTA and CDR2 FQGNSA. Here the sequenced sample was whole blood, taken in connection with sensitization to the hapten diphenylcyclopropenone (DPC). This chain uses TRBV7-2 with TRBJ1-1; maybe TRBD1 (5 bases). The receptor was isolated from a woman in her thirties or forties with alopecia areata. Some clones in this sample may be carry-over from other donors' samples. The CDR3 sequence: CASSFMGVGQGEAFF. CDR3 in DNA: TGTGCCAGCAGCTTCATGGGGGTTGGGCAGGGAGAAGCTTTCTTT.